This T cell receptor beta chain was sequenced in a study of blood T cell repertoires in COVID-19 (TCRdb year 2020). Background for the entire study: Samples covering the acute and convalescent phases of COVID-19 were provided by collaborators in the United States, Italy and Spain. The prospective study material was composed of cDNA or gDNA derived from T cells, B-cell-depleted T cells, or PBMCs. The dataset comprised deeply sampled blood TCRbeta repertoires from subjects exposed to, actively infected with, or recovered from COVID-19. The repertoires were released in a freely available public database meant as a resource for research on the immune response to SARS-CoV-2. The samples were drawn from the first 160 participants of the ongoing ImmuneRACE study and from under 1,500 subjects provided by 6 global collaborators. Sample metadata almost always included a de-identified subject ID, COVID-19 status, age in years and sex. Where HLA class I and class II types were available, the types were taken from metadata supplied by the sample provider, not from assay-based typing.

Participants in the prospective study were enrolled through a virtual design, were aged roughly 18 to 90 years, and lived in 24 United States geographic areas. To assign participants to cohorts, the prospective study relied on clinical history that participants themselves reported in a screening survey and a study questionnaire. For ImmuneRACE Cohort 3, a participant was defined as recovered based on two consecutive negative NP/OP PCR tests, clearance by a healthcare professional, or resolution of symptoms. Mobile phlebotomists in the prospective study collected whole blood, serum and a nasopharyngeal or oropharyngeal swab from every participant. Additional blood draws and questionnaires over an approximately 2-month period could optionally be provided by prospective study participants. Before DNA extraction, prospective study blood samples were shipped either frozen or at room temperature. From the cysteine up to the phenylalanine, the CDR3 has a length of 13 residues. Only CDR3 DNA is held: 39 bases, read in frame from base 1. CDR1 is given as MNHEY and CDR2 as SVGAGI, both from the germline V gene. Trimming accounts for 5 bases at V and 7 bases at J, while the number of junction bases matched to no gene is 4.

What the work shows at the level of the full study, not this receptor alone: Clinical and demographic metadata were provided uncurated, with the amount varying by source and participant.

TCRbeta CDR3 regions were amplified from genomic DNA by means of the immunoSEQ Assay, a bias-controlled multiplex PCR. The paper's processing steps were these. Nucleated cell counts per sample were estimated from amplification of reference gene primers within the assay. To quantify the absolute abundance of each unique TCRbeta CDR3 rearrangement, sequence reads were collapsed and filtered. For each sample, productive Simpson clonality was calculated as the square root of Simpson's diversity index across productive rearrangements. What TCRdb holds here is the immuneACCESS table cut down to in-frame rearrangements. Part of the clones is not present; checked against another copy, under half of the missing clones reflect an unresolved V gene, and the others are unexplained. The D gene and trimming were derived from the DNA, and the V and J assignments and clone size from that table. The sample profile shows about 380,000 clones; about 88% of them were found once. The top ten hold 1.2% of the sample.

As regards this clone: Its antigen specificity is not known. Base qualities were left out, and no much larger clone turns up one base away.

This TCR came from a woman aged 18-29 years who had recovered from COVID-19. The chain employs TRBV6-5 and TRBJ1-2, and 10 junctional nucleotides match TRBD1. The sample comprised PBMCs or T cells enriched from blood (not recorded which). The CDR3 corresponds to CASSRGQGGGYTF. The nucleotide sequence is TGTGCCAGCAGTCGCGGACAGGGGGGTGGCTACACCTTC.